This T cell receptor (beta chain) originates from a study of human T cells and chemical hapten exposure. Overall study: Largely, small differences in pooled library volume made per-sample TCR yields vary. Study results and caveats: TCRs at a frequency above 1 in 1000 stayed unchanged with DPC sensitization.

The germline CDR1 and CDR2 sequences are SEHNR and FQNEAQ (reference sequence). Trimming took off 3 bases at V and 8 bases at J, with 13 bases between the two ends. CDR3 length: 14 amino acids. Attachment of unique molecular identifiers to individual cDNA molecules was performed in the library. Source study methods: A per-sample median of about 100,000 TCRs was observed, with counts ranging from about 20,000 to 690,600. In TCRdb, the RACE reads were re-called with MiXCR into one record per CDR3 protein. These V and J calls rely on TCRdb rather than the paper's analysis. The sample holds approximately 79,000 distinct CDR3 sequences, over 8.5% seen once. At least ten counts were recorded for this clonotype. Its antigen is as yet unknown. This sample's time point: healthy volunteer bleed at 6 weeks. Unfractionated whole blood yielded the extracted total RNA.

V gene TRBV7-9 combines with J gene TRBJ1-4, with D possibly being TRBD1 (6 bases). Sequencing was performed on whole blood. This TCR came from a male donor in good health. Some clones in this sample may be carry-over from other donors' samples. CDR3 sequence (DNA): TGTGCCAGCAGCTTGACAGGATCAGGAGAAAAACTGTTTTTT. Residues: CASSLTGSGEKLFF.